This passage covers 25 T cell receptor beta chains from one sample sequenced in a study of OX40 agonist ivuxolimab in advanced cancers. TCRdb's table, derived via immunoSEQ multiplex PCR, lists solely in-frame clones and lacks some. The profile shows tens of thousands of clones, 80% to 95% of them singletons. Here the sequenced sample was CD4+ or CD8+ T cells sorted from blood, taken in a trial of the OX40 agonist ivuxolimab. The receptors were gathered from an adult with an advanced solid tumor such as melanoma, head and neck, liver or kidney cancer.

This chain connects TRBV7-2 to TRBJ2-7; D is unresolved. Germline CDR1 reads SGHTA; CDR2 reads FQGNSA. The CDR3 covers 12 residues. Trimming removed 4 bases from V and 3 bases from J, with 7 bases in between. This CDR3 reads CASSSWGYEQYF. CDR3 bases: TGTGCCAGCAGCTCCTGGGGCTACGAGCAGTACTTC.

V and J are TRBV2 and TRBJ1-4; 7 bases are a match to TRBD1. V lost 6 bases to trimming and J lost 8 bases; unmatched junction nucleotides: 9. There are 14 residues in the CDR3. CDR1 SNHLY and CDR2 FYNNEI come from the germline V gene. The chain's CDR3 is CASRPDRLNEKLFF. The CDR3 coding sequence is TGTGCCAGCAGACCGGACAGGTTAAACGAAAAACTGTTTTTT.

The J gene is TRBJ1-2, the V gene TRBV5-1; unclear D gene. The germline V and J ends were trimmed by 0 bases and 2 bases, with 5 bases remaining between them. Germline V gene sequence: CDR1 SGHRS, CDR2 YFSETQ. The CDR3 extends over 13 amino acids. CDR3: CASSLVQNYGYTF. The CDR3 nucleotides are TGCGCCAGCAGCTTGGTACAGAACTATGGCTACACCTTC.

The rearrangement uses TRBV5-1 and TRBJ2-3, with D possibly TRBD2 on 5 matching bases. The V and J ends lost 4 bases and 4 bases respectively, with 13 bases between them. Germline V gene data show CDR1 as SGHRS and CDR2 as YFSETQ. The CDR3 covers 14 residues. CDR3 DNA sequence: TGCGCCAGCAGCCCCCTGGACTCTGCAGATACGCAGTATTTT. Translating it yields CASSPLDSADTQYF.

CDR3 protein: CASSLGPAGGITDTQYF. CDR3 DNA: TGTGCCAGCAGCTTAGGCCCAGCGGGGGGCATCACAGATACGCAGTATTTT. The V and J genes are TRBV7-2 and TRBJ2-3; 9 nucleotides line up with TRBD2. CDR3 size: 17 residues. V shed 1 base, J shed 2 bases, and the junction held 7 bases outside the gene matches. Germline V CDR1 and CDR2: SGHTA, FQGNSA.

The CDR3 region has the DNA TGTGCCAGCAGTCGGGACAGGGGTTACACTGAAGCTTTCTTT. Protein sequence: CASSRDRGYTEAFF. The chain is built from TRBV6-6 and TRBJ1-1; the match to TRBD1 covers 10 bases. Germline loops: CDR1 MNHNY, CDR2 SVGAGI (reference sequence). The CDR3 is 14 residues long. V lost 5 bases and J lost 3; bases outside the gene matches: 3.

The V gene is TRBV15, the J gene TRBJ1-1; D might be TRBD1 (5 bases). The V end was cut by 0 bases, the J end by 9 bases, with 11 bases between. The CDR3 length is 13 residues. Germline values: CDR1 LNHNV, CDR2 YYDKDF (reference sequence). The CDR3 DNA reads as TGTGCCACCAGCAGAGAACAGGACACGAAAGCTTTCTTT. It translates to CATSREQDTKAFF.

The chain is built from TRBV5-6 and TRBJ2-1, with D possibly TRBD1 on 5 matching bases. The CDR3 consists of 15 residues. V was cut by 0 bases and J by 7 bases, with 14 bases left in between. The germline gives CDR1 SGHDT, CDR2 YYEEEE. The CDR3 sequence is CASSLGAQAGNEQFF. CDR3 in DNA: TGTGCCAGCAGCTTGGGTGCGCAGGCAGGGAATGAGCAGTTCTTC.

The chain links TRBV6-5 to TRBJ1-2, with no clear D. The CDR3 runs to 14 residues. Germline lookup yields CDR1 MNHEY and CDR2 SVGAGI. The V and J ends lost 2 bases and 2 bases respectively, with 9 bases between them. The CDR3 nucleotides are TGTGCCAGCAGTTACAACAGCCTGAACTATGGCTACACCTTC. Its translation: CASSYNSLNYGYTF.

The chain employs TRBV5-4 and TRBJ2-5; 7 bases fit TRBD2. The germline V gene has CDR1 SGHNT and CDR2 YYREEE (reference sequence). There are 14 residues in the CDR3. V dropped 2 bases and J dropped 2; count of bases not matched to a gene: 3. The CDR3 reads CASSLQRGQETQYF. The CDR3 region has the DNA TGTGCCAGCAGCTTACAGCGGGGACAAGAGACCCAGTACTTC. Full variable domain (remainder filled in from reference TRBV5-4 and TRBJ2-5): ETGVTQSPTHLIKTRGQQVTLRCSSQSGHNTVSWYQQALGQGPQFIFQYYREEENGRGNFPPRFSGLQFPNYSSELNVNALELDDSALYLCASSLQRGQETQYFGPGTRLLVL.

The chain joins TRBV19 to TRBJ1-1, with a tentative D call TRBD1 (5 bases). Germline assignment: CDR1 LNHDA and CDR2 SQIVND (reference sequence). The V and J ends lost 1 base and 0 bases respectively, with 12 bases between them. This CDR3 spans 16 amino acids. The CDR3 DNA is TGTGCCAGTAGTATAGGGGCAGGGTCTATGAACACTGAAGCTTTCTTT. It translates to CASSIGAGSMNTEAFF.

This chain joins TRBV5-6 and TRBJ1-2; a possible D gene is TRBD1 (6 bases). Looked up from germline, CDR1 is SGHDT and CDR2 is YYEEEE. V lost 2 bases to trimming and J lost 7 bases, with 15 bases between them. This CDR3 is built from 14 residues. CDR3 DNA sequence: TGTGCCAGCAGCTTAGGGTACAGGGTAGGTGGCTACACCTTC. Translation gives CASSLGYRVGGYTF.

V gene TRBV5-5 combines with J gene TRBJ1-2; 8 bases match TRBD1. Germline V gene data show CDR1 as SGHKS and CDR2 as YYEKEE (reference sequence). The CDR3 runs to 15 residues. V shed 3 bases, J shed 4 bases, and the junction held 8 bases outside the gene matches. CDR3 in amino acids: CASSSRQGPRYGYTF. The DNA of the CDR3 is TGTGCCAGCAGCTCCCGACAGGGGCCCCGCTATGGCTACACCTTC.

The chain joins TRBV6-5 to TRBJ1-5; D unresolved. Trimming removed 2 bases from V and 6 bases from J, with 5 bases in between. Germline V gene sequence: CDR1 MNHEY, CDR2 SVGAGI. The CDR3 is 12 amino acids. The CDR3 sequence is CASSYPVQPQHF. In nucleotides, the CDR3 is TGTGCCAGCAGTTACCCAGTTCAGCCCCAGCATTTT.

The chain uses TRBV5-1 and TRBJ2-3; 8 bases match TRBD2. Germline V gives CDR1 SGHRS, CDR2 YFSETQ. The trim removed 0 bases at V and 1 base at J, leaving 4 bases unmatched. The CDR3 loop spans 16 amino acids. CDR3 bases: TGCGCCAGCAGCTTGGGGGCGCGGGGGGGCACAGATACGCAGTATTTT. As protein: CASSLGARGGTDTQYF.

V usage is TRBV11-2 and J usage is TRBJ1-3; 8 positions agree with TRBD1. The CDR3 length is 18 residues. Germline V gene data show CDR1 as SGHAT and CDR2 as FQNNGV. V trimming: 4 bases; J trimming: 2 bases; junction bases outside the gene matches: 13. CDR3 sequence: CASSSWTGLFTPGNTIYF. Written as DNA, the CDR3 is TGTGCCAGCAGCTCGTGGACAGGGCTGTTTACGCCTGGAAACACCATATATTTT.

V and J are TRBV5-6 and TRBJ1-1; 9 bases align to TRBD1. Per the germline V gene, CDR1 is SGHDT and CDR2 is YYEEEE. There are 15 residues in the CDR3. V shed 4 bases, J shed 6 bases, and the junction held 10 bases outside the gene matches. This CDR3 is CASSLLGQGSSEAFF. The CDR3 DNA follows: TGTGCCAGCAGCCTTCTAGGACAGGGGAGTTCTGAAGCTTTCTTT.

The V call is TRBV5-4, the J call TRBJ1-1; 11 nucleotides agree with TRBD1. V dropped 2 bases and J dropped 5; count of bases not matched to a gene: 5. Germline assignment: CDR1 SGHNT and CDR2 YYREEE (reference sequence). The CDR3 runs 15 residues. This CDR3 is CASSFGTGGQTEAFF. The CDR3 coding sequence is TGTGCCAGCAGCTTTGGGACAGGGGGACAAACTGAAGCTTTCTTT.

A note on this clone: Different DNA sequences within this sample yield the same CDR3. The V and J genes are TRBV13 and TRBJ2-7; TRBD1 aligns across 12 bases. CDR1 and CDR2 from the germline V gene are PRHDT and FYEKMQ (reference sequence). The CDR3 loop spans 13 amino acids. V was pared by 4 bases and J by 8 bases, with 3 bases of the junction left unmatched. CDR3 DNA: TGTGCCAGCAGCTGGGGACAGGGGGCGAAGCAGTACTTC. Protein: CASSWGQGAKQYF.

V is TRBV18 and J is TRBJ2-7; D unresolved. Germline values: CDR1 KGHSH, CDR2 LQKENI. The CDR3 has 13 amino acids. The V end lost 2 bases, the J end lost 5 bases, and 10 bases lay between the germline ends. CDR3 DNA: TGTGCCAGCTCACCAGTCGTTGCCCACGAGCAGTACTTC. It encodes CASSPVVAHEQYF.

The genes are TRBV9 and TRBJ2-7, with a possible D match to TRBD1 (5 bases). The CDR3 runs 14 residues. Germline lookup yields CDR1 SGDLS and CDR2 YYNGEE. Between the trimmed V and J ends, which lost 5 bases and 3 bases, there was a span of 15 bases. Written as DNA, the CDR3 is TGTGCCAGCAGTCTAGGCGACAGTCTCTACGAGCAGTACTTC. It specifies CASSLGDSLYEQYF.

The chain recombines TRBV27 with TRBJ2-7; 10 bases line up with TRBD2. The trim removed 6 bases at V and 5 bases at J, leaving 13 bases unmatched. The CDR3 has 16 residues. Germline V lookup: CDR1 MNHEY, CDR2 SMNVEV (reference sequence). CDR3 nucleotides: TGTGCCAGCAGCGTCTCGCTAGCGGGAGCAATAAACGAGCAGTACTTC. This encodes CASSVSLAGAINEQYF.

The chain uses TRBV7-9 and TRBJ1-6; 8 bases align to TRBD1. The CDR3 is 15 amino acids. Germline CDR1 reads SEHNR; CDR2 reads FQNEAQ (reference sequence). V lost 2 bases and J lost 6; bases outside the gene matches: 3. This chain's CDR3 is CASSLYRGSNSPLHF. The CDR3 nucleotides read TGTGCCAGCAGCTTATACAGGGGGTCTAATTCACCCCTCCACTTT.

The chain recombines TRBV9 with TRBJ2-7; the D gene is possibly TRBD1 (6 bases). Trimming left V 2 bases short and J 7 bases short, with 16 bases between. The CDR3 contains 14 residues. Germline values: CDR1 SGDLS, CDR2 YYNGEE. The CDR3 here is CASSVAIRTGEQYF. The CDR3, as DNA: TGTGCCAGCAGCGTGGCCATACGAACAGGGGAGCAGTACTTC.

This clone was found a few times. The V and J genes are TRBV20-1 and TRBJ1-6; D unresolved. The germline V and J ends were trimmed by 5 bases and 14 bases, with 13 bases remaining between them. The CDR3 extends over 11 amino acids. Germline CDR1 reads DFQATT; CDR2 reads SNEGSKA (reference sequence). CDR3 sequence (DNA): TGCAGTGCTTCCCGAGGTGAGGCCCTCCACTTT. Amino acid sequence: CSASRGEALHF.